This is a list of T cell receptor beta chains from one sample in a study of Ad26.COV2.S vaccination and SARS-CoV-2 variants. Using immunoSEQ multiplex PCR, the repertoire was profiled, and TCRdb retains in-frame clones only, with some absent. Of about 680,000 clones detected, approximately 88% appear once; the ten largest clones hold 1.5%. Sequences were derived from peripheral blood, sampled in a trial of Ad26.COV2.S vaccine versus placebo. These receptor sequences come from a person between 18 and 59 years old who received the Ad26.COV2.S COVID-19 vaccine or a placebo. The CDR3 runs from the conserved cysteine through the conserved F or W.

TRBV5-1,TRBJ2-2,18,CASSSTTGLAGDTGELFF
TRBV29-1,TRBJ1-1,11,CSVGEQGNAFF
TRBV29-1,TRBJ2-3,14,CSVYDERGTDTQYF
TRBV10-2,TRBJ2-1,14,CASRDPGTPPEQFF
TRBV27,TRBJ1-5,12,CAAGEREQPQHF
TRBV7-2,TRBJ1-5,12,CASNSGYQPQHF
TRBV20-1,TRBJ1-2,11,CSAGYRDGYTF
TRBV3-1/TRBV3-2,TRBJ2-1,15,CASSKPGLAGNEQFF
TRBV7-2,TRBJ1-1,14,CASSLVQSFDEAFF
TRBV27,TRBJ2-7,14,CASSLSGRFYEQYF
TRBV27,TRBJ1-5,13,CASSLGSNQPQHF
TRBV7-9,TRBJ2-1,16,CASSLSLGQPYNEQFF
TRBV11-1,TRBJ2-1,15,CASSLAVTSLNEQFF
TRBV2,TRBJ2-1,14,CASPSANSYNEQFF
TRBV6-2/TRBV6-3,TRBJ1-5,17,CASSYLSTGTWNQPQHF
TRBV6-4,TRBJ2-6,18,CASSDVTGGSSGANVLTF
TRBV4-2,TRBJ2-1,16,CASSQQGLAWNNEQFF
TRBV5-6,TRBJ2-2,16,CASSPGQGWATGELFF
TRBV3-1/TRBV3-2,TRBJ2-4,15,CASSLRQGSKNIQYF
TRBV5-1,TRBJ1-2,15,CASSRDKYANYGYTF
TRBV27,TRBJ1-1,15,CASSPLGRMNTEAFF
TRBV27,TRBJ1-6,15,CASSLRGSYNSPLHF
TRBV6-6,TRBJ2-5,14,CASSKTGAGETQYF
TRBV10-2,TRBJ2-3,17,CASSESLTSWGTDTQYF
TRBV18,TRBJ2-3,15,CASSLTGLSTDTQYF
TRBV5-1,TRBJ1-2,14,CASSGTTANYGYTF
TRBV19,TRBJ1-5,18,CASSILPGQSNSNQPQHF
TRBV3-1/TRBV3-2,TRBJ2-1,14,CASEDRGLYNEQFF
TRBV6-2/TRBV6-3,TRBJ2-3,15,CASSYSSLATDTQYF
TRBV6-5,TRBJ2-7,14,CASSYSRGGYEQYF
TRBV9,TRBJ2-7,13,CASSPGTSHEQYF
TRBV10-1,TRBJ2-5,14,CASSEGTGKETQYF
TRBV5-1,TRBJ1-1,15,CASGFEGAWNTEAFF
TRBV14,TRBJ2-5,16,CASSQDERVKGETQYF
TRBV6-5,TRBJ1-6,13,CASTGSYNSPLHF
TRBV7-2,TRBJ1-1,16,CASSLALTGKDTEAFF
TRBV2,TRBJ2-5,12,CASRIREETQYF
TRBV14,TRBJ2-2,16,CASSRRLAGGAGELFF
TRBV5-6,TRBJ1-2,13,CASSPDSSYGYTF
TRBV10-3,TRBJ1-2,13,CAISEQGEYGYTF
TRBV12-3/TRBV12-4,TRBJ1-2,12,CASSLTSYGYTF
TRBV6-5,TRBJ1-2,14,CASRPLAGGYGYTF
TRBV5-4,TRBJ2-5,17,CASSLGWGGSGEETQYF
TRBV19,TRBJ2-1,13,CASSRGTYNEQFF
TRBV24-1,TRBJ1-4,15,CATSDPGTGDEKLFF
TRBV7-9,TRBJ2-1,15,CASSLRGGGGNEQFF
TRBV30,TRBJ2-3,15,CAWSAGTTNTDTQYF
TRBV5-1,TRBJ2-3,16,CASCWGLAGGSDTQYF
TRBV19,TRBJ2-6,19,CASSIYPGLAESGANVLTF
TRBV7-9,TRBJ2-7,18,CASSSPRAGGPSSYEQYF
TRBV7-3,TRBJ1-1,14,CASSLTGANTEAFF
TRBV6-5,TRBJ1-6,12,CASRYGREPLHF
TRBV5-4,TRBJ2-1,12,CASSLADNEQFF
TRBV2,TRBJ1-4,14,CASRTVATNEKLFF
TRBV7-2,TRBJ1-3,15,CASSSTGGIGNTIYF
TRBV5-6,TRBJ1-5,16,CASSLGTGDPYQPQHF
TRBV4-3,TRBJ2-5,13,CASSQIPGETQYF
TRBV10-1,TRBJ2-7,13,CASSDRGAYEQYF
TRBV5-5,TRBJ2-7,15,CASSWETGISYEQYF
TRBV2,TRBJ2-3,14,CASSGVEATDTQYF